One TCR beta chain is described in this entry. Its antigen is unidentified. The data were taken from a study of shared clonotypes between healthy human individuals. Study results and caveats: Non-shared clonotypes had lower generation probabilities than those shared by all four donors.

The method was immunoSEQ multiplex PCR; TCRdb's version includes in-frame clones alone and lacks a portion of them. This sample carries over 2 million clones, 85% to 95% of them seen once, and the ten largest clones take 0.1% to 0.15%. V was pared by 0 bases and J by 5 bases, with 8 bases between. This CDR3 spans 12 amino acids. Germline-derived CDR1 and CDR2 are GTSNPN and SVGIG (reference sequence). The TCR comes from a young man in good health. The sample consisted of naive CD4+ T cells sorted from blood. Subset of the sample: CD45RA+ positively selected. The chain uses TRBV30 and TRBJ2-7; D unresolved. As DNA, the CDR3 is TGTGCCTGGAGTGTAAGGTTAGACGAGCAGTACTTC. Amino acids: CAWSVRLDEQYF.